The entry that follows covers one T cell receptor beta chain sequence. The authors' processing: Using reference gene primer amplification, nucleated cell counts were estimated. The data were produced by immunoSEQ multiplex PCR, yet TCRdb's version contains in-frame clones alone and is incomplete. That table is the source of V, J and clone size, and D and trimming were worked out from the DNA. The table has a few hundred thousand clones, around 87% seen once. The sample comes from a study of blood T cell repertoires in COVID-19. Material for sequencing was PBMCs or T cells enriched from blood (not recorded which). This receptor was taken from a woman in her 40s who had recovered from COVID-19.

The CDR3 here is CASRYGGSSYEQYF. The CDR3 nucleotides are TGTGCCAGCCGGTACGGGGGTAGCTCCTACGAGCAGTACTTC. The chain couples TRBV2 to TRBJ2-7; D perhaps matches TRBD2 (6 bases). Deletions cut 8 bases from V and 0 bases from J, with 14 bases between. CDR3 length: 14 residues. The V gene's germline CDR1 is SNHLY and CDR2 FYNNEI.